These T cell receptor beta chains were read from a single sample in a study of T cell repertoires in cytomegalovirus infection. TCRdb passed the reads through MiXCR, listing each CDR3 protein once. The sample comprises 400,000 or so distinct CDR3 sequences, 30% to 40% of which are singletons, and roughly an eighth rests with the top ten. Sequencing input: PBMCs. The receptors were sampled from a human donor in good health (CMV status not recorded). Some clones in this sample may be carry-over from other donors' samples. Both conserved end residues are part of each CDR3. Each record gives: J gene, V gene, CDR3 protein.

TRBJ2-7	TRBV6-2/TRBV6-3	CASSLGTSGGDEQYF
TRBJ2-7	TRBV6-1	CASAGGEPYEQYF
TRBJ2-7	TRBV5-4	CASSFYARSSYEQYF
TRBJ2-4	TRBV28	CASTQSGGLLAKNIQYF
TRBJ1-5	TRBV19	CATQGRFSQPQHF
TRBJ1-6	TRBV7-9	CASSLAGFETNSPLHF
TRBJ1-1	TRBV6-1	CASSEVHPNTEAFF
TRBJ1-1	TRBV6-5	CASSNTGGTEAFF
TRBJ2-7	TRBV28	CASRPGQVSYEQYF
TRBJ2-7	TRBV10-3	CAISDVWTYEQYF
TRBJ2-1	TRBV7-2	CASSSGGGLAGLEQFF
TRBJ2-1	TRBV2	CASTPDYNEQFF
TRBJ2-3	TRBV7-8	CASSRQFASTDTQYF
TRBJ2-3	TRBV6-1	CASSERGSGDTQYF
TRBJ1-6	TRBV20-1	CSASSGPGLVFVRSYNSPLHF
TRBJ2-1	TRBV6-1	CASSEVTGALFYNEQFF
TRBJ2-5	TRBV7-6	CATYGAQETQYF
TRBJ2-2	TRBV2	CASKQGDSNTGELFF
TRBJ2-7	TRBV19	CASSFLGGPIYEQYF
TRBJ1-5	TRBV20-1	CSASPPGTGGSNQPQHF
TRBJ2-7	TRBV7-8	CASSLARTDYEQYF
TRBJ1-2	TRBV25-1	CASTSTGGRTSGYTF
TRBJ1-6	TRBV14	CASSQSLSLWNSPLHF
TRBJ2-2	TRBV20-1	CSARQQGMNTGELFF
TRBJ2-1	TRBV12-3/TRBV12-4	CASSFLVNEPFF
TRBJ2-2	TRBV6-2/TRBV6-3	CASRAGTANTGELFF
TRBJ1-6	TRBV6-5	CASSYSIQPYNSPLHF
TRBJ2-5	TRBV3-1	CASSTPGQSGETQYF
TRBJ1-4	TRBV4-1	CASSQDISRINEKLFF